A single sample gave rise to the 9 T cell receptor beta chains below, sequenced in a study of blood T cell repertoires in COVID-19. Profiling relied on immunoSEQ multiplex PCR, and the TCRdb table lists in-frame clones only, not all of them. The table includes 380,000 or so clones, around 87% detected once. Sequenced material: PBMCs or T cells enriched from blood (not recorded which). These receptors were collected from a man aged 25-40 years who had recovered from COVID-19.

The V call is TRBV6-1, the J call TRBJ2-5; TRBD2 matches 9 bases. This CDR3 comprises 15 residues. The V and J ends lost 3 bases and 1 base, in that order; junction bases with no gene match: 3. Germline V gene data show CDR1 as MNHNS and CDR2 as SASEGT. The CDR3 is CASSDRAGGQETQYF. The CDR3 DNA is TGTGCCAGCAGTGATCGAGCGGGGGGCCAAGAGACCCAGTACTTC.

Only a few counts were recorded for this clone. CDR3 amino acids: CASSPDRLVTGEQFF. CDR3 DNA: TGTGCCAGTAGCCCTGACAGGTTGGTTACCGGTGAGCAGTTCTTC. The rearrangement uses TRBV19 and TRBJ2-1; D is possibly TRBD1 (6 bases). V was trimmed by 6 bases and J by 9 bases, leaving 21 bases between them. This CDR3 is built from 15 residues. Per the germline V gene, CDR1 is LNHDA and CDR2 is SQIVND (reference sequence).

The V gene is TRBV6-2 or TRBV6-3, the J gene TRBJ1-1; 11 nucleotides align to TRBD1. Trimming at V came to 4 bases and at J to 3 bases, leaving 7 bases not matched to a gene. This CDR3 is built from 16 residues. Germline loops: CDR1 MNHEY, CDR2 SVGEGT. This CDR3 is CASSLRTGGLDTEAFF. The CDR3 coding sequence is TGTGCCAGCAGTTTAAGGACAGGGGGCCTTGACACTGAAGCTTTCTTT.

This chain uses TRBV6-2 or TRBV6-3 with TRBJ2-5; 12 nucleotides line up with TRBD2. Germline loops: CDR1 MNHEY, CDR2 SVGEGT. This CDR3 is built from 17 residues. The V gene end was trimmed by 0 bases and the J gene end by 4 bases; junction bases not matched to a gene: 6. The CDR3 here is CASSYSPSGGAVETQYF. The DNA of the CDR3 is TGTGCCAGCAGTTACTCGCCTAGCGGGGGGGCCGTAGAGACCCAGTACTTC.

Remarks on this clone: The same CDR3 also results from other DNA sequences found in this sample. This rearrangement joins TRBV19 to TRBJ1-1; D call uncertain. The CDR3 runs to 13 residues. Germline loops: CDR1 LNHDA, CDR2 SQIVND (reference sequence). The ends were cut back, 1 base at V and 1 base at J, with 4 bases in the middle. CDR3 amino acids: CASSIGQNTEAFF. The CDR3 coding sequence is TGTGCCAGTAGTATAGGACAGAACACTGAAGCTTTCTTT. Using reference TRBV19 and TRBJ1-1 for the parts outside the CDR3, the full variable domain is DGGITQSPKYLFRKEGQNVTLSCEQNLNHDAMYWYRQDPGQGLRLIYYSQIVNDFQKGDIAEGYSVSREKKESFPLTVTSAQKNPTAFYLCASSIGQNTEAFFGQGTRLTVV.

A few counts support this clone. The chain recombines TRBV28 with TRBJ1-6, with a tentative D call TRBD1 (5 bases). Germline assignment: CDR1 MDHEN and CDR2 SYDVKM. CDR3 length: 18 amino acids. The V and J ends lost 3 bases and 6 bases respectively, with 21 bases between them. In DNA form, the CDR3 reads TGTGCCAGCAGTTTTCCCCCCCAGCGCAGGGTGGTTAATTCACCCCTCCACTTT. Protein product: CASSFPPQRRVVNSPLHF.

J is TRBJ2-1 and V is TRBV3-1 (or the pseudogene TRBV3-2); 10 bases agree with TRBD2. V shed 4 bases and J 5 bases; nucleotides not matched to a gene: 2. The CDR3 length is 14 residues. Germline CDR1 is LGHDT and CDR2 is YNNKEL (reference sequence). CDR3 DNA sequence: TGTGCCAGCAGCCGAAGCGGGAGGGACAATGAGCAGTTCTTC. This translates into CASSRSGRDNEQFF.

This sequence joins TRBV6-5 and TRBJ1-3; a weak D match, TRBD1 (5 bases). This CDR3 comprises 14 residues. V lost 10 bases to trimming and J lost 0 bases, with 13 bases between them. Germline V gene sequence: CDR1 MNHEY, CDR2 SVGAGI. CDR3: CATRGALSGNTIYF. DNA of the CDR3: TGTGCCACCAGAGGGGCCCTCTCTGGAAACACCATATATTTT.

V is TRBV4-3 and J is TRBJ1-2; TRBD1 matches at 8 bases. V shed 0 bases, J shed 2 bases, and the junction held 2 bases outside the gene matches. Per germline, CDR1 LGHNA and CDR2 YSLEER. This CDR3 region has 15 residues. This CDR3 reads CASSQDYRGNYGYTF. The CDR3 coding sequence is TGCGCCAGCAGCCAAGATTACAGGGGGAACTATGGCTACACCTTC.